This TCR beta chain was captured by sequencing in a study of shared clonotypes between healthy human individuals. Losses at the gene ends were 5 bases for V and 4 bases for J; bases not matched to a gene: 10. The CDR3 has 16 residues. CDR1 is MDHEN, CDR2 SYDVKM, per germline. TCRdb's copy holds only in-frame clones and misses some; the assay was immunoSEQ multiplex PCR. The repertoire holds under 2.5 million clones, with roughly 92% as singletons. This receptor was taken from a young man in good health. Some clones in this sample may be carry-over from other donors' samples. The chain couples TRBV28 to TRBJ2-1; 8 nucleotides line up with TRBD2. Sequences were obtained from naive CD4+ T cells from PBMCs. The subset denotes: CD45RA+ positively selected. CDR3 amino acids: CASSPYRGGRYNEQFF. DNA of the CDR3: TGTGCCAGCAGTCCCTACCGCGGGGGGCGGTACAATGAGCAGTTCTTC.